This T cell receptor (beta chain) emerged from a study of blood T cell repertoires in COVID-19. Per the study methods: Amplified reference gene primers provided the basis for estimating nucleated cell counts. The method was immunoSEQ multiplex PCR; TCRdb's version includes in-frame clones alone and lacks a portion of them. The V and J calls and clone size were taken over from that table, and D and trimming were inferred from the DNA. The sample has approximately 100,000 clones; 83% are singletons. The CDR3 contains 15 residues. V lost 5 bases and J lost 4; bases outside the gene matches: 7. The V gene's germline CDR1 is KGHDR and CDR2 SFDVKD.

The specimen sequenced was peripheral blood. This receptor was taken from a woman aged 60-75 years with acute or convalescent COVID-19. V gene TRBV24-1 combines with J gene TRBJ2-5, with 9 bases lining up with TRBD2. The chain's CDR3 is CATSGASGKRETQYF. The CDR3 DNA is TGTGCCACCAGTGGGGCTAGCGGGAAAAGAGAGACCCAGTACTTC.